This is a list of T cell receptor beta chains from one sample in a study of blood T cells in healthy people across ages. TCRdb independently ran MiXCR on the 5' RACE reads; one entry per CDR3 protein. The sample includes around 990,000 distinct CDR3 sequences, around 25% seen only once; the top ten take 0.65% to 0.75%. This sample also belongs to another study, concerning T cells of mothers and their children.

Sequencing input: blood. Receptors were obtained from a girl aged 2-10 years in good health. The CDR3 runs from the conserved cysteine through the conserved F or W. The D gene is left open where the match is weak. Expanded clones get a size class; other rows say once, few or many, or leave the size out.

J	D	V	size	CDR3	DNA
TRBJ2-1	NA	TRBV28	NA	CASSSVGAPTSYNEQFF	TGTGCCAGCAGTTCAGTCGGCGCCCCGACCTCCTACAATGAGCAGTTCTTC
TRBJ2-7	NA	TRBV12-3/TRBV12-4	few	CASSPGRDPPMEQYF	TGTGCCAGCAGTCCAGGACGGGACCCTCCCATGGAGCAGTACTTC
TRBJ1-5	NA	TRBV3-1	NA	CASSLVPNQPQHF	TGTGCCAGCAGCCTGGTGCCTAATCAGCCCCAGCATTTT
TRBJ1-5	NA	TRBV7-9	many	CASSLGGLGQPQHF	TGTGCCAGCAGTTTGGGCGGGTTGGGTCAGCCCCAGCATTTT
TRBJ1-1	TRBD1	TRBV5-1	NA	CASSYEYRGTEAFF	TGCGCCAGCAGCTACGAATACAGGGGCACTGAAGCTTTCTTT
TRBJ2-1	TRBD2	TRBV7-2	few	CASSFSGTRFYNEQFF	TGTGCCAGCAGCTTTAGCGGGACACGCTTTTACAATGAGCAGTTCTTC
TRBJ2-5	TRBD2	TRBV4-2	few	CASRLAVQETQYF	TGTGCCAGCAGACTAGCGGTCCAAGAGACCCAGTACTTC
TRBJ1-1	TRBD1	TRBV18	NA	CASSLLADREGAFF	TGTGCCAGCTCACTCTTAGCGGACAGGGAAGGAGCCTTCTTT
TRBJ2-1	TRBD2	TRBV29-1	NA	CSVSNIAELAGGPNEQFF	TGCAGCGTCTCTAACATTGCCGAACTAGCGGGAGGGCCAAATGAGCAGTTCTTC
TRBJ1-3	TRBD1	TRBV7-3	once	CASSWGQTSGNTIYF	TGTGCCAGCAGTTGGGGACAGACTTCTGGAAACACCATATATTTT
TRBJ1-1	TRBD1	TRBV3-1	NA	CASSDRVLSTEAFF	TGTGCCAGCAGTGACAGGGTATTAAGCACTGAAGCTTTCTTT
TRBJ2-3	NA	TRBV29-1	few	CSVEFVGVTRRVDTQYF	TGCAGCGTTGAGTTCGTGGGGGTAACGAGGAGGGTGGATACGCAGTATTTT
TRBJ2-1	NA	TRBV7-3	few	CASSFVLNNEQFF	TGTGCCAGCAGCTTCGTACTCAACAATGAGCAGTTCTTC
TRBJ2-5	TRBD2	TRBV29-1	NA	CSVTTSGAQETQHF	TGCAGCGTTACGACTAGCGGGGCACAAGAGACCCAGCACTTC
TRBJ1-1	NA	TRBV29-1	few	CSALGGDTEAFF	TGCAGCGCCCTCGGGGGGGACACTGAAGCTTTCTTT
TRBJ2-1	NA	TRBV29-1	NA	CSVEDHQQYNEQFF	TGCAGCGTTGAAGATCACCAGCAGTACAATGAGCAGTTCTTC
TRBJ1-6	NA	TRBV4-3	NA	CASSQVSRTADWAPLHF	TGCGCCAGCAGCCAAGTCTCTCGGACTGCCGATTGGGCACCCCTCCACTTT
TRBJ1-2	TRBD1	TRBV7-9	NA	CASSVEWTGGESYGYTF	TGTGCCAGCAGCGTAGAATGGACAGGGGGCGAGAGCTATGGCTACACCTTC
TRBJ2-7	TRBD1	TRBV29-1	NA	CSEMDRGVARHEQYF	TGCAGCGAAATGGACAGGGGCGTCGCACGCCACGAGCAGTACTTC
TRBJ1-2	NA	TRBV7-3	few	CASSLNSRDGYTF	TGTGCCAGCAGCCTCAACTCTCGGGATGGCTACACCTTC
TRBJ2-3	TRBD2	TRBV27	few	CASSLSLAGGPDTQYF	TGTGCCAGCAGTTTATCCCTAGCGGGGGGACCAGATACGCAGTATTTT
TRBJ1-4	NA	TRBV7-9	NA	CASSLETEGEKLFF	TGTGCCAGCAGCTTAGAGACGGAGGGTGAAAAACTGTTTTTT
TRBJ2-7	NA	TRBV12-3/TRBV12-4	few	CASSRRGVTYEQYF	TGTGCCAGCAGTCGCCGCGGGGTGACCTACGAGCAGTACTTC
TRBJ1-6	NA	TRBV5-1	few	CASSLGTAIHSPLHF	TGCGCCAGCAGCTTGGGGACCGCGATCCATTCACCCCTCCACTTT
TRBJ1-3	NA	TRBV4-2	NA	CASSQRTGSGLNTIYF	TGTGCCAGCAGCCAGAGGACCGGGTCTGGCCTGAACACCATATATTTT
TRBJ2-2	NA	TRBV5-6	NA	CASSPILGKNTGELFF	TGTGCCAGCAGCCCCATTCTGGGAAAGAACACCGGGGAGCTGTTTTTT
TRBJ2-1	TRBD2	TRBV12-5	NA	CASGFWVAGGVGAQFF	TGTGCTAGTGGTTTTTGGGTAGCGGGAGGGGTAGGTGCGCAGTTCTTC
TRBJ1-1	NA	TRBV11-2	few	CASTGTRNTEAFF	TGTGCCAGCACTGGGACGAGGAACACTGAAGCTTTCTTT
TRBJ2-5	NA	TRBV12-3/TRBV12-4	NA	CASSPNVGGFPYQETQYF	TGTGCCAGCAGTCCCAACGTTGGGGGTTTTCCGTACCAAGAGACCCAGTACTTC
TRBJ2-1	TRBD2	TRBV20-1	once	CSARDGVTSGRFDEQFF	TGCAGTGCTAGAGATGGAGTGACTAGCGGGAGGTTCGATGAGCAGTTCTTC
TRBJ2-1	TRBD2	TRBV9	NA	CASSPRRAGGYNEQFF	TGTGCCAGCAGCCCCAGACGAGCGGGGGGTTACAATGAGCAGTTCTTC
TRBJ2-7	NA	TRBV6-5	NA	CASSYGLGQNYEQYF	TGTGCCAGCAGTTACGGCCTTGGTCAGAACTACGAGCAGTACTTC
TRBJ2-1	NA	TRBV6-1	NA	CASSGGYSYNEQFF	TGTGCCAGCAGTGGAGGCTACTCCTACAATGAGCAGTTCTTC
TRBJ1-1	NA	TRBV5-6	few	CASSLVRGDTEAFF	TGTGCCAGCAGCTTGGTGAGGGGTGACACTGAAGCTTTCTTT
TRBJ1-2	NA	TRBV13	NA	CASSKTEKWHSYGYTF	TGTGCCAGCAGCAAAACCGAGAAATGGCACTCATATGGCTACACCTTC
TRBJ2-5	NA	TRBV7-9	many	CASSFGKETQYF	TGTGCCAGCAGCTTCGGGAAAGAGACCCAGTACTTC
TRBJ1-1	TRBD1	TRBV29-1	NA	CSVDLGTGRREAFF	TGCAGCGTTGACCTCGGGACAGGGAGACGTGAAGCTTTCTTT
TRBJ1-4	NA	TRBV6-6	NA	CATFRGPNEKLFF	TGTGCCACCTTCAGGGGCCCCAATGAAAAACTGTTTTTT
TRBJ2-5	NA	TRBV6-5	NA	CASSYSPWETQYF	TGTGCCAGCAGTTACTCGCCATGGGAGACCCAGTACTTC
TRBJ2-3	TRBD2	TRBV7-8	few	CASRPFTSGLRDTQYF	TGTGCCAGCAGGCCGTTCACTAGCGGTTTGAGAGATACGCAGTATTTT
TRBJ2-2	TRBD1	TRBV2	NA	CASRAQGAGTGELFF	TGTGCCAGCAGGGCACAGGGGGCAGGAACCGGGGAGCTGTTTTTT
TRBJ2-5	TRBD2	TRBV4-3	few	CASSQVVSGGRPKETQYF	TGCGCCAGCAGCCAAGTAGTTAGCGGGGGGAGACCTAAAGAGACCCAGTACTTC
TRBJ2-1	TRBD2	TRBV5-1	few	CASSLTAPGLANYNEQFF	TGCGCCAGCAGCTTAACAGCTCCGGGACTAGCGAACTACAATGAGCAGTTCTTC
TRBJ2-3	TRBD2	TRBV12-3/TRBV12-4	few	CASSLLSGDTQYF	TGTGCCAGCAGTTTACTTAGCGGGGATACGCAGTATTTT
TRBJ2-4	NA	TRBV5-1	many	CASSLAGENIQYF	TGTGCCAGCAGCTTAGCAGGCGAAAACATTCAGTACTTC
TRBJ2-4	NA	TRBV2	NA	CASRPFRQLPKNIQYF	TGTGCCAGCAGGCCGTTTAGACAGTTGCCCAAAAACATTCAGTACTTC
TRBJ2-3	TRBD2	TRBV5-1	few	CASHSGIGTDTQYF	TGCGCCAGCCATAGCGGGATTGGCACAGATACGCAGTATTTT
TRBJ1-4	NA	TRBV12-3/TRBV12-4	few	CASPYGVGYEKLFF	TGTGCCAGCCCTTACGGGGTGGGGTATGAAAAACTGTTTTTT
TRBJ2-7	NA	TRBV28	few	CASSLIGFYEQYF	TGTGCCAGCAGTTTAATAGGGTTCTACGAGCAGTACTTC
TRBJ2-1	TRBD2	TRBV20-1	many	CSARELAGGRNEQFF	TGCAGTGCTAGAGAACTAGCGGGAGGTAGGAATGAGCAGTTCTTC